This is a list of T cell receptor beta chains from one sample in a study of OX40 agonist ivuxolimab in advanced cancers. Method: immunoSEQ multiplex PCR; TCRdb's copy keeps in-frame clones and lacks some. The sample includes roughly 50,000 clones, about 81% of them seen just once. The material was CD4+ or CD8+ T cells sorted from blood, obtained in a trial of the OX40 agonist ivuxolimab. The receptors come from an adult with an advanced solid tumor such as melanoma, head and neck, liver or kidney cancer. The conserved cysteine and the conserved F or W are not part of the CDR3 here. Each record gives: clone size, V gene, J gene, CDR3 protein. Clone size is stated in some rows and not others, as once, few, many or a class when expanded.

>.|TRBV10-1|TRBJ2-1
ASSKGNIYNEQF
>.|TRBV4-3|TRBJ2-1
ASSQDGLADYNEQF
>.|TRBV6-6|TRBJ1-6
ASSYGDNSPLH
>.|TRBV14|TRBJ2-3
ASSQGTSADTQY
>few|TRBV5-4|TRBJ2-5
ASSYAGLMRETQY
>.|TRBV6-1|TRBJ1-1
ASSGAGDPNTEAF
>.|TRBV19|TRBJ2-1
ASKGSPMANEQF
>.|TRBV28|TRBJ1-3
ASSLTPDGVAGNTIY
>.|TRBV19|TRBJ2-1
ASSIDSDHINEQF
>.|TRBV2|TRBJ1-5
ASSGTGGYQPQH
>.|TRBV15|TRBJ2-1
ATSRDRTGGNEQF
>.|TRBV9|TRBJ2-1
ASSVKPYLGLEQRNEQF
>.|TRBV6-6|TRBJ1-1
ASSDRYTEAF
>.|TRBV7-2|TRBJ2-7
ASSDFLESYYEQY
>.|TRBV5-4|TRBJ2-1
ASSASLNSIGNEQF
>.|TRBV18|TRBJ1-3
ASSWGDSGNTIY
>.|TRBV7-2|TRBJ1-1
ASSLQPNTEAF
>.|TRBV5-1|TRBJ2-7
ASSLKLAGRYEQY
>.|TRBV10-3|TRBJ2-7
ATRKGLLRKQESEQY